Reported below is one T cell receptor beta chain. Its antigen is not identified. The data belong to a study of cytomegalovirus exposure and HLA in healthy donors. General observations from the study: Trimming of TCR beta V- and J-genes showed a link, identified in a later analysis, to a missense DCLRE1C variant.

From germline, CDR1 is SGHTA and CDR2 FQGTGA. Trimming pared 3 bases from V and 2 bases from J, leaving 26 bases between. The CDR3 is made up of 19 amino acids. In the PCR, 60 Vbeta and 13 Jbeta primers were used. Original analysis: Later reanalysis found around 84 million unique TCR beta chains, around 10 million of them shared. Some clones are missing from TCRdb's copy, which holds only in-frame ones; the method was immunoSEQ multiplex PCR. V, J and clone size are taken as reported in that table, and D and trimming were inferred from the DNA itself. This sample has 150,000 to 200,000 clones, with about 80% found just once.

This receptor was taken from a woman in her forties or fifties in good health and CMV-seronegative. J is TRBJ2-7 and V is TRBV7-3; TRBD2 might be the D (6 bases). The sequenced sample consisted of PBMCs. The CDR3 is CASSFGRTRGSRLAYEQYF. The CDR3 coding sequence is TGTGCCAGCAGCTTCGGTCGGACACGGGGCTCCCGACTAGCCTACGAGCAGTACTTC.